These 28 T cell receptor beta chains were sequenced from one sample in a study of CD8 T cells in Susac syndrome. Random hexamers were used to reverse transcribe an amount of roughly 0.45 to 1 ug RNA. TCRdb reprocessed the immunoSEQ multiplex PCR reads with MiXCR, giving one entry per CDR3 protein. The sample comprises fewer than 90,000 distinct CDR3 sequences, approximately 94% of which are singletons, and less than 0.6% rests with the top ten. The source material was CD8+ T cells from PBMCs. The receptors stem from a human donor with Susac syndrome.

Here the CDR3 reads CASSYGTPRGYEQYF. The CDR3 coding sequence is TGTGCCAGCAGTTACGGTACCCCCCGGGGCTACGAGCAGTACTTC. This chain uses TRBV6-6 with TRBJ2-7; tentative D call: TRBD2 (5 bases). V gave up 2 bases and J gave up 3 bases, with 14 bases separating them. Germline assignment: CDR1 MNHNY and CDR2 SVGAGI (reference sequence). CDR3 length: 15 residues.

For the CDR3, the DNA is TGCGCCAGCAGCCAAGATATGGGGGGAGTAGGCAGGGGGAGGCCTGGAAACACCATATATTTT. Translated, it gives CASSQDMGGVGRGRPGNTIYF. V gene TRBV4-1 combines with J gene TRBJ1-3; 7 bases fit TRBD1. The CDR3 is 21 residues long. V trimming: 0 bases; J trimming: 2 bases; junction bases outside the gene matches: 19. Germline V CDR1 and CDR2: MGHRA, YSYEKL.

This chain connects TRBV18 to TRBJ1-1; 8 nucleotides line up with TRBD1. V was clipped by 2 bases and J by 4 bases; unmatched bases: 9. Looked up from germline, CDR1 is KGHSH and CDR2 is LQKENI. This CDR3 contains 16 residues. CDR3 protein: CASSPDRGQFSTEAFF. For the CDR3, the DNA is TGTGCCAGCTCACCAGACAGGGGCCAGTTTAGCACTGAAGCTTTCTTT.

V and J are TRBV12-3 or TRBV12-4 and TRBJ1-3; perhaps TRBD1 as D (5 bases). Trimming left V 5 bases short and J 4 bases short, with 9 bases between. This CDR3 spans 13 amino acids. The CDR3 loop reads CASSRGEGNTIYF. The CDR3 DNA follows: TGTGCCAGCAGTCGAGGGGAAGGAAACACCATATATTTT.

The chain employs TRBV29-1 and TRBJ1-2; the D is unclear. Germline loops: CDR1 SQVTM, CDR2 ANQGSEA. V lost 5 bases to trimming and J lost 6 bases, with 10 bases between them. The CDR3 loop spans 11 amino acids. CDR3 sequence: CSVPGLDGYTF. The CDR3 bases are TGCAGCGTTCCGGGGTTGGATGGCTACACCTTC.

CDR3 bases: TGTGCCAGCGGGGGACTAGCGGGGATGAACACCGGGGAGCTGTTTTTT. As protein: CASGGLAGMNTGELFF. The genes are TRBV7-2 and TRBJ2-2; TRBD2 agrees at 13 bases. J gave up 1 base and V 8 bases, and 4 bases lay outside the gene matches. CDR1 is SGHTA and CDR2 is FQGNSA in the germline V gene. The CDR3 runs to 16 residues.

The rearrangement links TRBV11-2 to TRBJ2-5, with TRBD2 matching over 7 bases. V was clipped by 4 bases and J by 1 base; unmatched bases: 6. The length of the CDR3 is 15 residues. From germline, CDR1 is SGHAT and CDR2 FQNNGV. The CDR3 bases are TGTGCCAGCAGCTCACCGGGACTAACCCAAGAGACCCAGTACTTC. This codes for CASSSPGLTQETQYF.

This clonotype was recorded only once. The chain carries TRBV30 and TRBJ2-1; the D gene could be TRBD1 or TRBD2 (5 bases each). Per the germline V gene, CDR1 is GTSNPN and CDR2 is SVGIG (reference sequence). The length of the CDR3 is 15 residues. V lost 3 bases to trimming and J lost 6 bases, with 18 bases between them. CDR3: CAWRTGALNPNEQFF. The CDR3 DNA sequence: TGTGCCTGGAGGACCGGGGCACTAAACCCCAATGAGCAGTTCTTC. Combining the CDR3 with reference TRBV30 and TRBJ2-1 gives the whole variable domain SQTIHQWPATLVQPVGSPLSLECTVEGTSNPNLYWYRQAAGRGLQLLFYSVGIGQISSEVPQNLSASRPQDRQFILSSKKLLLSDSGFYLCAWRTGALNPNEQFFGPGTRLTVL.

This chain links TRBV7-9 with TRBJ2-5; maybe TRBD2 (6 bases). The CDR3 contains 14 residues. Trimming shortened V by 4 bases and J by 9 bases, and 18 bases separated the two germline ends. CDR1 is SEHNR and CDR2 is FQNEAQ in the germline V gene (reference sequence). CDR3 bases: TGTGCCAGCAGCTCGTCGACTAGGACGGAGCCCCAGTACTTC. This gives the protein CASSSSTRTEPQYF.

The rearrangement links TRBV20-1 to TRBJ2-1, with TRBD2 identical over 8 bases. CDR3 size: 16 residues. J lost 0 bases, V lost 3 bases, and 7 bases had no gene match. Germline V gives CDR1 DFQATT, CDR2 SNEGSKA (reference sequence). CDR3 region: CSASPGRVLSYNEQFF. The CDR3 DNA follows: TGCAGTGCTAGCCCCGGGAGGGTTCTCTCCTACAATGAGCAGTTCTTC.

The sample holds one count of this clonotype. This chain joins TRBV25-1 and TRBJ1-5; TRBD1 agrees at 7 bases. The CDR3 covers 14 residues. CDR1 MGHDK and CDR2 SYGVNS come from the germline V gene. With V trimmed by 5 bases and J by 4 bases, 5 bases remained unmatched. The CDR3 coding sequence is TGTGCCAGCAGTCCGACAGGGACAAATCAGCCCCAGCATTTT. This encodes CASSPTGTNQPQHF.

The rearrangement links TRBV19 to TRBJ1-5, with a tentative D call TRBD1 (5 bases). The CDR3 totals 14 residues. V dropped 1 base and J dropped 3 bases, with 7 bases sitting between them. Germline CDR1 LNHDA, CDR2 SQIVND (reference sequence). As DNA, the CDR3 is TGTGCCAGTAGTATAGTGACAGACAATCAGCCCCAGCATTTT. Amino acids: CASSIVTDNQPQHF.

V is TRBV9 and J is TRBJ2-2; D is possibly TRBD2 (5 bases). From germline, CDR1 is SGDLS and CDR2 YYNGEE. This CDR3 spans 17 amino acids. Trimming left V 1 base short and J 0 bases short, with 13 bases between. CDR3 in DNA: TGTGCCAGCAGCGTAAGTGGCAGCGGCCCGAACACCGGGGAGCTGTTTTTT. Its translation: CASSVSGSGPNTGELFF.

This chain uses TRBV19 with TRBJ2-7; D ambiguous. The length of the CDR3 is 15 residues. In germline, CDR1 is LNHDA, CDR2 SQIVND (reference sequence). V lost 3 bases and J lost 6, with 18 bases in between. CDR3 nucleotide sequence: TGTGCCAGTAGTATTATCCCTCTGGGCCCTCGCGAGCAGTACTTC. Its protein is CASSIIPLGPREQYF.

The chain recombines TRBV13 with TRBJ1-1; D not resolved. Trimming took off 2 bases at V and 1 base at J, with 11 bases between the two ends. Germline V gene data show CDR1 as PRHDT and CDR2 as FYEKMQ (reference sequence). This CDR3 has 15 amino acids. DNA of the CDR3: TGTGCCAGCAGCTTAAGCTACTCTAGGAACACTGAAGCTTTCTTT. This codes for CASSLSYSRNTEAFF.

V is TRBV6-5 and J is TRBJ2-1, with 8 nucleotides matching TRBD1. V trimming: 4 bases; J trimming: 0 bases; junction bases outside the gene matches: 5. The CDR3 consists of 16 residues. Germline V lookup: CDR1 MNHEY, CDR2 SVGAGI. The CDR3 bases are TGTGCCAGCAGTTCAACAGGGGGGAGCTCCTACAATGAGCAGTTCTTC. Protein: CASSSTGGSSYNEQFF.

The CDR3 here is CASSQELDRAGINQPQHF. Written as DNA, the CDR3 is TGCGCCAGCAGCCAAGAGCTCGACAGGGCGGGAATCAATCAGCCCCAGCATTTT. The gene calls are TRBV4-1 and TRBJ1-5, with 7 bases that match TRBD1. Germline loops: CDR1 MGHRA, CDR2 YSYEKL. The V gene end was trimmed by 0 bases and the J gene end by 3 bases; junction bases not matched to a gene: 11. This CDR3 region has 18 residues.

V usage is TRBV4-1 and J usage is TRBJ2-3; possibly TRBD1 or TRBD2 for D (5 bases each). Germline CDR1 MGHRA, CDR2 YSYEKL. CDR3 length: 16 residues. Trimming removed 3 bases from V and 4 bases from J, with 17 bases in between. The CDR3 coding sequence is TGCGCCAGCAGCCACCGGGGTGAAAGGGGAGCAGATACGCAGTATTTT. It translates to CASSHRGERGADTQYF.

V usage is TRBV27 and J usage is TRBJ1-6; TRBD1 aligns across 11 bases. The CDR3 runs 17 residues. The trim removed 0 bases at V and 4 bases at J, leaving 2 bases unmatched. Looked up from germline, CDR1 is MNHEY and CDR2 is SMNVEV (reference sequence). This CDR3 reads CASSLSGQGGYNSPLHF. CDR3 nucleotides: TGTGCCAGCAGTTTATCGGGACAGGGGGGATATAATTCACCCCTCCACTTT.

This chain connects TRBV28 to TRBJ2-1; maybe TRBD1 (7 bases). CDR1 is MDHEN and CDR2 is SYDVKM in the germline V gene. The CDR3 has 13 amino acids. Trimming removed 3 bases from V and 7 bases from J, with 10 bases in between. The CDR3, as DNA: TGTGCCAGCAGTTTTGCGGGACAGAATGAGCAGTTCTTC. It yields the protein CASSFAGQNEQFF.

The chain employs TRBV18 and TRBJ1-5; the D gene is possibly TRBD1 (6 bases). This CDR3 contains 15 residues. The germline V and J ends were trimmed by 2 bases and 9 bases, with 17 bases remaining between them. Germline lookup yields CDR1 KGHSH and CDR2 LQKENI. CDR3 in DNA: TGTGCCAGCTCACCAGCCGGGGGCTCCGTTGGGCCCCAGCATTTT. Its protein is CASSPAGGSVGPQHF.

V is TRBV7-9 and J is TRBJ2-5; D is unclear. The CDR3 is 12 residues long. Trimming removed 5 bases at V and 4 bases at J, with 8 bases between. From germline, CDR1 is SEHNR and CDR2 FQNEAQ (reference sequence). The CDR3 DNA reads TGTGCCAGCAGCCCACTCCCAGAGACCCAGTACTTC. This translates into CASSPLPETQYF.

The chain couples TRBV13 to TRBJ2-5, with TRBD1 matching 7 bases. With 5 bases clipped from V and 0 bases from J, the junction kept 0 bases outside the gene matches. The CDR3 is 13 amino acids. Germline V lookup: CDR1 PRHDT, CDR2 FYEKMQ (reference sequence). The CDR3 reads CASSQGDQETQYF. The CDR3 DNA reads as TGTGCCAGCAGCCAGGGGGACCAAGAGACCCAGTACTTC.

This clonotype has just one count. V is TRBV5-1 and J is TRBJ2-1, with TRBD1 matching 8 bases. V shed 2 bases and J 7 bases; nucleotides not matched to a gene: 5. The CDR3 is 14 residues long. Germline assignment: CDR1 SGHRS and CDR2 YFSETQ. The CDR3 DNA sequence: TGCGCCAGCAGCTTCGACAGGGGTAATAATGAGCAGTTCTTC. It is translated as CASSFDRGNNEQFF.

V is TRBV6-5 and J is TRBJ1-2; D gene unclear. Trimming removed 8 bases from V and 3 bases from J, with 19 bases in between. CDR1 MNHEY and CDR2 SVGAGI come from the germline V gene. The CDR3 spans 15 residues. CDR3 coding DNA: TGTGCCAGCGGAGGGCCCAGCTTTAACCACTATGGCTACACCTTC. Its translation is CASGGPSFNHYGYTF.

This clonotype was observed a single time. The chain recombines TRBV7-9 with TRBJ1-4; 11 positions agree with TRBD1. The V gene's germline CDR1 is SEHNR and CDR2 FQNEAQ (reference sequence). J gave up 8 bases and V 4 bases, and 12 bases lay outside the gene matches. The CDR3 totals 17 residues. This chain's CDR3 is CASSSTRDRGNSEKLFF. The CDR3 DNA sequence: TGTGCCAGCAGCTCAACCCGGGACAGGGGGAATAGCGAAAAACTGTTTTTT.

CDR3 DNA sequence: TGTGCCAGCAGTGAAATATCGGGAGGGCCTAATGAGCAGTTCTTC. Amino acids: CASSEISGGPNEQFF. The chain links TRBV25-1 to TRBJ2-1; 8 nucleotides match TRBD2. Per the germline V gene, CDR1 is MGHDK and CDR2 is SYGVNS. The CDR3 totals 15 residues. The trim removed 2 bases at V and 7 bases at J, leaving 7 bases unmatched.

This clonotype occurred once. The chain combines TRBV6-1 with TRBJ1-5, with 9 positions matching TRBD1. J was trimmed by 5 bases and V by 6 bases; bases with no gene match: 8. This CDR3 region has 15 residues. CDR1 and CDR2 from the germline V gene are MNHNS and SASEGT. In DNA, the CDR3 is TGTGCCAGCAGCACGGGGGGACAGGGCCATCAGCCCCAGCATTTT. This encodes CASSTGGQGHQPQHF.